The entry below describes one TCR beta chain. The data stem from a study of blood T cell repertoires in COVID-19. Looking at the study overall: The analysed material was cDNA or gDNA that came from T cells, B-cell-depleted T cells, or PBMCs.

The germline gives CDR1 KGHSH, CDR2 LQKENI. The CDR3 is 15 amino acids. Trimming cost V 2 bases and J 2 bases, with 10 bases left between them. Clones were read by immunoSEQ multiplex PCR, and TCRdb kept only the in-frame ones, dropping some. The sample records around 200,000 clones, roughly 89% being singletons. The sample consisted of peripheral blood. The receptor comes from a man aged 35-49 years with acute or convalescent COVID-19. The genes are TRBV18 and TRBJ1-5, with no clear D. The CDR3 nucleotides read TGTGCCAGCTCACCAAGGAAAGAGGGCAATCAGCCCCAGCATTTT. The encoded protein is CASSPRKEGNQPQHF. Together with reference TRBV18 and TRBJ1-5, the CDR3 gives the full variable domain: NAGVMQNPRHLVRRRGQEARLRCSPMKGHSHVYWYRQLPEEGLKFMVYLQKENIIDESGMPKERFSAEFPKEGPSILRIQQVVRGDSAAYFCASSPRKEGNQPQHFGDGTRLSIL.